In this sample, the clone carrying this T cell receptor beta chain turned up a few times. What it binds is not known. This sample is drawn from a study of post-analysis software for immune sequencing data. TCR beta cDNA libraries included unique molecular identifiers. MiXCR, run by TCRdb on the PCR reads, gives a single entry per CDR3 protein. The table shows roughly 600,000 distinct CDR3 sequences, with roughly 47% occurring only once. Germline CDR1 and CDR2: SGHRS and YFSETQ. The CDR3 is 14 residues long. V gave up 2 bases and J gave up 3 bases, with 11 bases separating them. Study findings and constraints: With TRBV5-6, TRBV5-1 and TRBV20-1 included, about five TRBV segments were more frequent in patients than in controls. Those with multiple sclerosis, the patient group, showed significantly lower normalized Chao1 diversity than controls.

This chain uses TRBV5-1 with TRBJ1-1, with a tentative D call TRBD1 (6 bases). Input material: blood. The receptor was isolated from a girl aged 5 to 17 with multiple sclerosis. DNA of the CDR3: TGCGCCAGCAGCTTACAGGGATCGTACACTGAAGCTTTCTTT. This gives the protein CASSLQGSYTEAFF.